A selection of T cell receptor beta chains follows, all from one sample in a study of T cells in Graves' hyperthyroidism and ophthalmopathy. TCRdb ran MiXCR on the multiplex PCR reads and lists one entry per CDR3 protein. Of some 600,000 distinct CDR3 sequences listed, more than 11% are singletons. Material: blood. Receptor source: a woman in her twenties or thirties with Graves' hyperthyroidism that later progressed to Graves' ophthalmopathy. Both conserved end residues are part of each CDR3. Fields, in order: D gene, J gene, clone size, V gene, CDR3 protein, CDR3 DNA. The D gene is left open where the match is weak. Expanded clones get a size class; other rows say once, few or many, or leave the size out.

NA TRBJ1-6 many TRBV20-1 CSAQTPGRSSYNSPLHF TGCAGTGCTCAGACGCCGGGCCGGAGCTCCTATAATTCACCCCTCCACTTT
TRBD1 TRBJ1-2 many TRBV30 CAWRKQGAIPTYTF TGTGCCTGGAGGAAACAGGGGGCGATACCGACTTACACCTTC
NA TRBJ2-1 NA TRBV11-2 CASSLSGLPYNEQFF TGTGCCAGCAGCCTTAGCGGTTTACCCTACAATGAGCAGTTCTTC
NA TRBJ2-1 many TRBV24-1 CATSDLGATSYNEQFF TGTGCCACCAGTGATTTAGGTGCCACCTCCTACAATGAGCAGTTCTTC
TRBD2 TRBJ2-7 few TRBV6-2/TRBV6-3 CASSYGTSGAYYEQYF TGTGCCAGCAGTTACGGGACTAGCGGGGCGTACTACGAGCAGTACTTC
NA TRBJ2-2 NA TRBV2 CASLLTGELFF TGTGCCAGCCTTTTGACCGGGGAGCTGTTTTTT
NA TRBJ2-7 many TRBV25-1 CASSTAKAYEQYF TGTGCCAGCAGTACCGCAAAGGCCTACGAGCAGTACTTC
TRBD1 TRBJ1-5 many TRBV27 CASSPDRGGNQPQHF TGTGCCAGCAGCCCTGACAGGGGGGGAAATCAGCCCCAGCATTTT
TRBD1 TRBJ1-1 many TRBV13 CASSPDRVAEAFF TGTGCCAGCAGCCCGGACAGGGTCGCTGAAGCTTTCTTT
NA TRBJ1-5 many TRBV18 CASSPAGWQPQHF TGTGCCAGCTCACCGGCAGGGTGGCAGCCCCAGCATTTT
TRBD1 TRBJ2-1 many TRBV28 CASSSTGTGIYNEQFF TGTGCCAGCAGTTCAACCGGGACAGGGATTTACAATGAGCAGTTCTTC
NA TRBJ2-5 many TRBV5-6 CASSRGSRQTQYF TGTGCCAGCAGTCGGGGAAGCCGACAGACCCAGTACTTC
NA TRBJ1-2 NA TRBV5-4 CASSFVGLNYGYTF TGTGCCAGCAGCTTCGTGGGGTTGAACTATGGCTACACCTTC
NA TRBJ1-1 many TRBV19 CASSMSRGTEAFF TGTGCCAGTAGTATGTCCCGGGGCACTGAAGCTTTCTTT
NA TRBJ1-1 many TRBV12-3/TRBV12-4 CASSLEHGTDTEAFF TGTGCCAGCAGTTTAGAGCATGGTACCGACACTGAAGCTTTCTTT
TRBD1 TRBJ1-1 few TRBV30 CAWSGYSGTVNTEAFF TGTGCCTGGAGTGGCTACTCCGGGACAGTGAACACTGAAGCTTTCTTT
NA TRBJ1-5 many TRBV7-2 CASSLDRTNNQPQHF TGTGCCAGCAGTCTTGACAGAACGAACAATCAGCCCCAGCATTTT
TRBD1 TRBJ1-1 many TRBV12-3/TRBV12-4 CASSNRGRGDTEAFF TGTGCCAGCAGTAACAGGGGGCGCGGGGACACTGAAGCTTTCTTT
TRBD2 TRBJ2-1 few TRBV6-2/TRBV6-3 CASTPGTKVYNEQFF TGTGCCAGCACCCCTGGGACTAAGGTTTACAATGAGCAGTTCTTC
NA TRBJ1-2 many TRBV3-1 CASSQGTPSSNYGYTF TGTGCCAGCAGCCAAGGGACACCCTCTTCTAACTATGGCTACACCTTC
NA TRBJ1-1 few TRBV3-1 CANSQVLTDEAFF TGTGCCAACAGCCAAGTTCTAACAGATGAAGCTTTCTTT
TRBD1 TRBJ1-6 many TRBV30 CAWLDRETYNSPLHF TGTGCCTGGCTCGACAGGGAAACTTATAATTCACCCCTCCACTTT
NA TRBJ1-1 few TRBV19 CASTLRGGAFF TGTGCCAGTACCCTCCGGGGAGGAGCTTTCTTT
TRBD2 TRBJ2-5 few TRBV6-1 CASSRLAGEQQYF TGTGCCAGCAGCCGACTAGCGGGAGAGCAACAGTACTTC
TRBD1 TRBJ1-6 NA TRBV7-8 CASSQHGQGGGSPLHF TGTGCCAGCAGCCAACATGGACAGGGGGGCGGTTCACCCCTCCACTTT
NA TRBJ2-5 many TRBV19 CASSFRGGSETQYF TGTGCCAGTAGTTTCAGGGGGGGATCGGAGACCCAGTACTTC
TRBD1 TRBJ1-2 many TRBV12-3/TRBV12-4 CASRQGQAYYGYTF TGTGCCAGCAGACAGGGACAGGCGTACTATGGCTACACCTTC
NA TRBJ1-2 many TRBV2 CASSRQALYGYTF TGTGCCAGCAGCCGACAGGCCCTATATGGCTACACCTTC
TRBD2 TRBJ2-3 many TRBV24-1 CATSDSRLAATDTQYF TGTGCCACCAGTGATTCCAGACTAGCGGCCACAGATACGCAGTATTTT
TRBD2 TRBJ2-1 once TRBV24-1 CATGPTSGRLGEQFF TGTGCCACCGGACCGACTAGCGGGAGGCTGGGTGAGCAGTTCTTC
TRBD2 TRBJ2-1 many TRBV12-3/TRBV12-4 CASSLGLVPYNEQFF TGTGCCAGCAGCTTGGGACTAGTCCCTTACAATGAGCAGTTCTTC
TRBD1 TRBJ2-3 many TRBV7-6 CASSPVGGQGPDTQYF TGTGCCAGCAGCCCAGTGGGGGGACAGGGTCCAGATACGCAGTATTTT
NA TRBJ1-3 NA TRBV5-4 CASSTFGGANSGNTIYF TGTGCCAGCAGCACCTTCGGGGGGGCTAACTCTGGAAACACCATATATTTT
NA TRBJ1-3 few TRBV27 CASSLSAQFSGNTIYF TGTGCCAGCAGTTTATCCGCACAATTCTCTGGAAACACCATATATTTT
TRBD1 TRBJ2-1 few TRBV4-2 CASSRDPGQGFEGSGLEEQFF TGTGCCAGCAGCCGGGATCCGGGACAGGGTTTTGAAGGGAGCGGGCTAGAAGAGCAGTTCTTC
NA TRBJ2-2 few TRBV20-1 CSARERGPRGTTGELFF TGCAGTGCTAGAGAACGGGGTCCCAGGGGGACTACCGGGGAGCTGTTTTTT
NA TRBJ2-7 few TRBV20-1 CSAPGSSYEQYF TGCAGTGCCCCGGGCAGCTCCTACGAGCAGTACTTC
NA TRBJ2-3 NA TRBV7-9 CASSLGGAGRDTQYF TGTGCCAGCAGCTTAGGCGGGGCCGGCAGAGATACGCAGTATTTT
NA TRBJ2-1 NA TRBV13 CASRLTAPGGGFAEQFF TGTGCCAGCAGACTAACGGCCCCGGGAGGGGGCTTTGCTGAGCAGTTCTTC
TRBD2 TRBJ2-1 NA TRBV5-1 CASSAGTSGSHNEQFF TGCGCCAGCAGCGCCGGGACTAGCGGGTCTCACAATGAGCAGTTCTTC
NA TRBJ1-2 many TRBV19 CASKWGDGYTF TGTGCCAGTAAATGGGGGGATGGCTACACCTTC
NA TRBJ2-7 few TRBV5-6 CASSLIAAPYEQYF TGTGCCAGCAGCTTAATTGCAGCTCCCTACGAGCAGTACTTC